These 20 T cell receptor beta chains were sequenced from one sample in a study of glioma-infiltrating T cells after dendritic cell vaccination. Sequencing was performed with immunoSEQ multiplex PCR; in TCRdb, only in-frame clones are kept and a portion is missing. The sample comprises around 90,000 clones, 70% to 80% of which are singletons, and over 5% rests with the top ten. The sample here was blood, taken before dendritic cell vaccination. The receptor set was obtained from a human donor with glioblastoma.

V is TRBV2 and J is TRBJ1-5; D is uncertain. Deletions cut 7 bases from V and 0 bases from J, with 16 bases between. The CDR3 length is 16 residues. Germline lookup yields CDR1 SNHLY and CDR2 FYNNEI. The CDR3 reads CASNTPGEYSNQPQHF. The DNA of the CDR3 is TGTGCCAGCAACACCCCAGGCGAGTATAGCAATCAGCCCCAGCATTTT.

The V call is TRBV14, the J call TRBJ1-3; D not resolved. CDR3 length: 15 amino acids. Trimming left V 0 bases short and J 0 bases short, with 6 bases between. The germline CDR1 and CDR2 sequences are SGHDN and FVKESK. The CDR3 loop reads CASSQDSGSGNTIYF. For the CDR3, the DNA is TGTGCCAGCAGCCAAGATTCCGGCTCTGGAAACACCATATATTTT.

The CDR3 loop reads CASTTRLLDTQYF. The CDR3 DNA reads TGTGCCAGCACCACACGACTACTTGATACGCAGTATTTT. This chain links TRBV5-6 with TRBJ2-3; possibly TRBD2 for D (5 bases). The CDR3 runs to 13 residues. Germline V lookup: CDR1 SGHDT, CDR2 YYEEEE. V lost 6 bases to trimming and J lost 6 bases, with 14 bases between them.

The chain recombines TRBV9 with TRBJ2-3; the D gene is possibly TRBD2 (6 bases). Germline-derived CDR1 and CDR2 are SGDLS and YYNGEE. This CDR3 has 16 residues. Trimming shortened V by 0 bases and J by 5 bases, and 16 bases separated the two germline ends. CDR3 residues: CASSVEGGAPQDTQYF. The CDR3 DNA reads TGTGCCAGCAGCGTAGAAGGAGGGGCCCCGCAAGATACGCAGTATTTT.

The V and J genes are TRBV15 and TRBJ2-3; no definite D call. The CDR3 extends over 14 amino acids. Germline assignment: CDR1 LNHNV and CDR2 YYDKDF (reference sequence). V was cut by 0 bases and J by 0 bases, with 4 bases left in between. This chain's CDR3 is CATSRDTSTDTQYF. CDR3 DNA sequence: TGTGCCACCAGCAGAGATACTAGCACAGATACGCAGTATTTT.

V usage is TRBV2 and J usage is TRBJ2-5; D is uncertain. Deletions cut 1 base from V and 1 base from J, with 4 bases between. In germline, CDR1 is SNHLY, CDR2 FYNNEI. This CDR3 is 13 amino acids long. The CDR3 coding sequence is TGTGCCAGCAGTGAAGTCGGCCAAGAGACCCAGTACTTC. Protein sequence: CASSEVGQETQYF.

This chain links TRBV7-9 with TRBJ2-1; 12 nucleotides agree with TRBD2. CDR1 and CDR2 (germline): SEHNR, FQNEAQ (reference sequence). Trimming at V came to 7 bases and at J to 2 bases, leaving 6 bases not matched to a gene. CDR3 size: 16 residues. The CDR3 DNA reads as TGTGCCAGCACCGAGACTAGCGGGAGCACCTACAATGAGCAGTTCTTC. It specifies CASTETSGSTYNEQFF.

J is TRBJ2-5 and V is TRBV6-5; unclear D gene. With 7 bases removed from V and 2 bases from J, the gap between germline ends came to 8 bases. Germline V CDR1 and CDR2: MNHEY, SVGAGI. This CDR3 is 12 amino acids long. CDR3 region: CASTGQQETQYF. DNA of the CDR3: TGTGCCAGCACTGGCCAGCAAGAGACCCAGTACTTC.

The chain employs TRBV7-3 and TRBJ2-3; 9 positions match TRBD2. CDR1 SGHTA and CDR2 FQGTGA come from the germline V gene. The CDR3 runs to 14 residues. After removal of 6 bases from V and 4 bases from J, the junction contained 5 bases not matched to a gene. The CDR3 region has the DNA TGTGCCAGCAGTCTAGCGGGAAACTCAGATACGCAGTATTTT. Residues: CASSLAGNSDTQYF.

V and J are TRBV11-2 and TRBJ2-7, with D maybe TRBD1 (6 bases). Germline V gene data show CDR1 as SGHAT and CDR2 as FQNNGV. Deletions cut 0 bases from V and 3 bases from J, with 12 bases between. The CDR3 is 15 amino acids. The CDR3 sequence: CASSLEGRGYYEQYF. The DNA of the CDR3 is TGTGCCAGCAGCTTAGAGGGCAGGGGATACTACGAGCAGTACTTC.

The rearrangement joins TRBV5-1 to TRBJ1-1; D is undetermined. CDR1 and CDR2 (germline): SGHRS, YFSETQ. The CDR3 sequence is 12 residues long. V was pared by 4 bases and J by 4 bases, with 8 bases between. The CDR3 nucleotides read TGCGCCAGCAGCCCGACGGGCACTGAAGCTTTCTTT. Amino acids: CASSPTGTEAFF. The variable domain in full, completed from reference TRBV5-1 and TRBJ1-1, reads KAGVTQTPRYLIKTRGQQVTLSCSPISGHRSVSWYQQTPGQGLQFLFEYFSETQRNKGNFPGRFSGRQFSNSRSEMNVSTLELGDSALYLCASSPTGTEAFFGQGTRLTVV.

The V and J genes are TRBV25-1 and TRBJ1-2; D is perhaps TRBD1 (6 bases). The germline CDR1 and CDR2 sequences are MGHDK and SYGVNS. Trimming removed 3 bases at V and 5 bases at J, with 13 bases between. The CDR3 has 14 residues. CDR3 in amino acids: CASSDSGEGYGYTF. As DNA, the CDR3 is TGTGCCAGCAGTGATTCAGGGGAAGGATATGGCTACACCTTC.

J is TRBJ1-6 and V is TRBV11-2, with TRBD1 as a possible D gene (5 bases). The germline CDR1 and CDR2 sequences are SGHAT and FQNNGV. V lost 0 bases, J lost 9 bases, and 15 bases lay in between. This CDR3 is built from 16 residues. As DNA, the CDR3 is TGTGCCAGCAGCTTAGATTTGGGGGTAGCGGCTTCACCCCTCCACTTT. Encoded protein: CASSLDLGVAASPLHF. The full variable domain, its missing parts supplied by reference TRBV11-2 and TRBJ1-6, is EAGVAQSPRYKIIEKRQSVAFWCNPISGHATLYWYQQILGQGPKLLIQFQNNGVVDDSQLPKDRFSAERLKGVDSTLKIQPAKLEDSAVYLCASSLDLGVAASPLHFGNGTRLTVT.

J is TRBJ2-3 and V is TRBV29-1, with 8 bases lining up with TRBD2. This CDR3 is 13 amino acids long. The V and J ends lost 5 bases and 7 bases, in that order; junction bases with no gene match: 8. The germline CDR1 and CDR2 sequences are SQVTM and ANQGSEA. The CDR3 region has the DNA TGCAGCGTTCATCCGGGACTAGGAAATACGCAGTATTTT. Translated: CSVHPGLGNTQYF.

A note on this clone: Distinct nucleotide sequences in the sample also encode this CDR3. The CDR3 loop is CASSSGQSYEQYF. The CDR3 DNA is TGTGCCAGCAGTTCGGGACAAAGCTACGAGCAGTACTTC. The chain is built from TRBV28 and TRBJ2-7; TRBD1 is a possible D gene (6 bases). This CDR3 has 13 residues. Germline V CDR1 and CDR2: MDHEN, SYDVKM. Trimming cost V 4 bases and J 3 bases, with 10 bases left between them.

The V call is TRBV18, the J call TRBJ1-1; 7 positions match TRBD1. The CDR3 spans 15 residues. Germline loops: CDR1 KGHSH, CDR2 LQKENI. The junction had 6 bases not matched to a gene; V was cut back by 0 bases and J by 5 bases. The CDR3 here is CASSPPDRSGTEAFF. As DNA, the CDR3 is TGTGCCAGCTCACCACCGGACAGGTCGGGAACTGAAGCTTTCTTT.

The chain recombines TRBV10-3 with TRBJ2-2; D is undetermined. Trimming pared 11 bases from V and 5 bases from J, leaving 12 bases between. Germline CDR1 ENHRY, CDR2 SYGVKD. CDR3 length equals 12 residues. CDR3 sequence: CAAAVLTGELFF. CDR3 DNA sequence: TGTGCCGCCGCAGTTTTAACCGGGGAGCTGTTTTTT.

The chain combines TRBV11-3 with TRBJ2-7; 8 positions agree with TRBD2. V lost 2 bases and J lost 7; bases outside the gene matches: 4. Per germline, CDR1 SGHNT and CDR2 YENEEA. The CDR3 covers 13 residues. CDR3 in amino acids: CASSLNPGGEQYF. The CDR3 DNA is TGTGCCAGCAGCTTAAATCCGGGGGGGGAGCAGTACTTC.

This clone was seen just once. The rearrangement uses TRBV13 and TRBJ2-1; D is perhaps TRBD2 (5 bases). Germline CDR1 PRHDT, CDR2 FYEKMQ (reference sequence). V lost 0 bases, J lost 9 bases, and 9 bases lay in between. The CDR3 consists of 13 residues. The CDR3 loop is CASSLGLAGEQFF. In DNA form, the CDR3 reads TGTGCCAGCAGCTTAGGGCTAGCAGGTGAGCAGTTCTTC.

The J gene is TRBJ2-7, the V gene TRBV10-3; D is possibly TRBD1 (6 bases). Germline-derived CDR1 and CDR2 are ENHRY and SYGVKD. The CDR3 contains 14 residues. The V end was cut by 2 bases, the J end by 4 bases, with 12 bases between. The DNA for the CDR3 is TGTGCCATCAGTGAGATCAGGGGTGGGTACGAGCAGTACTTC. The encoded protein is CAISEIRGGYEQYF.